Below, 22 T cell receptor beta chains from the same sample are listed, as sequenced in a study of cytomegalovirus exposure and HLA in healthy donors. 60 Vbeta and 13 Jbeta primers were used in PCR. Profiled with immunoSEQ multiplex PCR; TCRdb holds only in-frame clones, not every one. The table includes some 190,000 clones, 77% detected once. Material: PBMCs. Every receptor here comes from a young man in good health and CMV-seronegative.

This chain connects TRBV9 to TRBJ1-2, with 10 nucleotides matching TRBD1. Germline CDR1 reads SGDLS; CDR2 reads YYNGEE. The CDR3 is 13 residues long. Trimming at V came to 1 base and at J to 7 bases, leaving 1 base not matched to a gene. The CDR3 spells CASSVRDRGGYTF. Written as DNA, the CDR3 is TGTGCCAGCAGCGTAAGGGACAGGGGTGGCTACACCTTC.

This chain connects TRBV7-8 to TRBJ1-4; 7 nucleotides match TRBD1. V lost 6 bases and J lost 8; bases outside the gene matches: 12. There are 15 residues in the CDR3. Germline loops: CDR1 SGHVS, CDR2 FQNEAQ. In nucleotides, the CDR3 is TGTGCCAGCAGAGCGAGCCGGGACAGTGGCGAAAAACTGTTTTTT. Translated, it gives CASRASRDSGEKLFF.

The table lists this clone with a count of one. V and J are TRBV6-5 and TRBJ2-7, with 8 bases matching TRBD2. CDR3 length: 13 residues. Trimming cost V 6 bases and J 2 bases; bases outside gene matches: 3. Germline V gene lookup returns CDR1 MNHEY and CDR2 SVGAGI. CDR3 nucleotides: TGTGCCAGCAGACTAGCGGTAGCCTACGAGCAGTACTTC. Its translation is CASRLAVAYEQYF.

The rearrangement uses TRBV7-9 and TRBJ1-6; 9 nucleotides match TRBD1. Germline V gene data show CDR1 as SEHNR and CDR2 as FQNEAQ (reference sequence). V lost 1 base, J lost 6 bases, and 7 bases stayed unmatched. This CDR3 is 17 amino acids long. CDR3 DNA: TGTGCCAGCAGCTTAGTGGGGACAGGGAGGAGTAATTCACCCCTCCACTTT. Residues: CASSLVGTGRSNSPLHF.

The J gene is TRBJ2-5, the V gene TRBV18; 9 positions match TRBD1. This CDR3 has 16 residues. V gave up 3 bases and J gave up 5 bases; unmatched junction bases: 10. Per germline, CDR1 KGHSH and CDR2 LQKENI. DNA for the CDR3: TGTGCCAGCTCACCCCTTCGGACAGGGGAGGGGGAGACCCAGTACTTC. Its translation is CASSPLRTGEGETQYF.

The chain is built from TRBV9 and TRBJ1-2; perhaps TRBD1 as D (6 bases). CDR1 SGDLS and CDR2 YYNGEE come from the germline V gene. The CDR3 spans 14 residues. V was shortened by 0 bases and J by 7 bases, with 13 bases between the two germline ends. In DNA form, the CDR3 reads TGTGCCAGCAGCGTAGATCGAAGGGGGGGTGGCTACACCTTC. Translated, it gives CASSVDRRGGGYTF.

This clone was seen only a few times. The rearrangement joins TRBV7-9 to TRBJ1-4; 7 positions match TRBD1. V lost 5 bases, J lost 8 bases, and 5 bases stayed unmatched. This CDR3 comprises 13 residues. Germline V gene data show CDR1 as SEHNR and CDR2 as FQNEAQ (reference sequence). The CDR3 region has the DNA TGTGCCAGCAGCGAGCGACAGGGAGAAAAACTGTTTTTT. This translates into CASSERQGEKLFF.

The chain combines TRBV9 with TRBJ2-1; D unclear. Germline CDR1 and CDR2: SGDLS and YYNGEE. V was trimmed by 4 bases and J by 0 bases, leaving 17 bases between them. The CDR3 runs 17 residues. Here the CDR3 reads CASSLLPRMSSYNEQFF. DNA for the CDR3: TGTGCCAGCAGCCTCCTCCCCCGCATGAGCTCCTACAATGAGCAGTTCTTC.

Details on this clone: Other DNA sequences of this sample code for an identical CDR3. The genes are TRBV18 and TRBJ2-7; 7 bases fit TRBD1. Germline V gives CDR1 KGHSH, CDR2 LQKENI. This CDR3 is 14 amino acids long. J lost 0 bases, V lost 3 bases, and 2 bases had no gene match. The CDR3 nucleotides read TGTGCCAGCTCACCTCGGACAGGCTCCTACGAGCAGTACTTC. It encodes CASSPRTGSYEQYF.

This chain connects TRBV7-8 to TRBJ1-5; tentative D call: TRBD1 (6 bases). The CDR3 sequence is 14 residues long. V was shortened by 4 bases and J by 6 bases, with 13 bases between the two germline ends. CDR1 SGHVS and CDR2 FQNEAQ come from the germline V gene. For the CDR3, the DNA is TGTGCCAGCAGCTCCCAACAGGGCCGTCAGCCCCAGCATTTT. Protein sequence: CASSSQQGRQPQHF.

The chain joins TRBV16 to TRBJ2-7; TRBD1 aligns across 8 bases. The germline V gene encodes CDR1 KGHSY and CDR2 FQNENV. With V trimmed by 1 base and J by 1 base, 15 bases remained unmatched. The CDR3 length is 19 residues. CDR3 sequence: CASSQLGSRQGALSYEQYF. The CDR3 nucleotides are TGTGCCAGCAGCCAATTAGGCTCACGCCAGGGGGCGCTTTCCTACGAGCAGTACTTC.

This clone was detected only a few times. The rearrangement links TRBV6-5 to TRBJ2-7; possibly TRBD2 for D (6 bases). In germline, CDR1 is MNHEY, CDR2 SVGAGI. CDR3 length: 12 amino acids. Trimming shortened V by 6 bases and J by 6 bases, and 12 bases separated the two germline ends. The CDR3 DNA follows: TGTGCCAGCAGGGATCGGAGGGCCGAGCAGTACTTC. As protein: CASRDRRAEQYF.

DNA of the CDR3: TGTGCCGGACTTTTCAACACCGGGGAGCTGTTTTTT. Protein product: CAGLFNTGELFF. This chain uses TRBV18 with TRBJ2-2; TRBD2 is a possible D gene (5 bases). Deletions cut 11 bases from V and 2 bases from J, with 9 bases between. CDR3 length: 12 residues. Germline V gene lookup returns CDR1 KGHSH and CDR2 LQKENI. The full variable domain, in which reference TRBV18 and TRBJ2-2 provide the parts outside the CDR3, is NAGVMQNPRHLVRRRGQEARLRCSPMKGHSHVYWYRQLPEEGLKFMVYLQKENIIDESGMPKERFSAEFPKEGPSILRIQQVVRGDSAAYFCAGLFNTGELFFGEGSRLTVL.

J is TRBJ1-4 and V is TRBV18; perhaps TRBD1 as D (6 bases). In germline, CDR1 is KGHSH, CDR2 LQKENI. The CDR3 contains 14 residues. Trimming took 6 bases from V and 1 from J, leaving 9 bases between them. The CDR3 DNA sequence: TGTGCCAGCTCGCCGGACAGAACTAATGAAAAACTGTTTTTT. Translation gives CASSPDRTNEKLFF.

This sequence joins TRBV5-6 and TRBJ2-2, with TRBD2 as a possible D gene (5 bases). Between the trimmed V and J ends, which lost 2 bases and 4 bases, there was a span of 9 bases. The germline V gene encodes CDR1 SGHDT and CDR2 YYEEEE. This CDR3 has 14 residues. This CDR3 reads CASSFWGATGELFF. The CDR3 nucleotides read TGTGCCAGCAGCTTTTGGGGAGCCACCGGGGAGCTGTTTTTT.

The chain joins TRBV27 to TRBJ1-5; 10 bases line up with TRBD1. CDR1 MNHEY and CDR2 SMNVEV come from the germline V gene (reference sequence). The V segment lost 5 bases and the J segment 4 bases; nucleotides outside the gene matches: 5. The CDR3 has 15 amino acids. The chain's CDR3 is CASSSGQGGNQPQHF. CDR3 in DNA: TGTGCCAGCAGTAGCGGACAGGGGGGGAATCAGCCCCAGCATTTT.

J is TRBJ1-1 and V is TRBV30; tentative D call: TRBD1 (5 bases). V gave up 3 bases and J gave up 1 base, with 18 bases separating them. The CDR3 contains 16 residues. Germline V gives CDR1 GTSNPN, CDR2 SVGIG (reference sequence). Here the CDR3 DNA reads TGTGCCTGGAGCAAAGCATCGACAGTAAGGAACACTGAAGCTTTCTTT. The encoded protein is CAWSKASTVRNTEAFF.

The J gene is TRBJ2-3, the V gene TRBV9; 7 nucleotides line up with TRBD1. The CDR3 is 15 residues long. Germline-derived CDR1 and CDR2 are SGDLS and YYNGEE. J gave up 3 bases and V 7 bases, and 11 bases lay outside the gene matches. CDR3 sequence (DNA): TGTGCCAGCGGGACCGAGGGGGCGCGGACAGATACGCAGTATTTT. It is translated as CASGTEGARTDTQYF.

This chain connects TRBV6-1 to TRBJ1-3; unclear D gene. V gave up 7 bases and J gave up 2 bases, with 18 bases separating them. This CDR3 spans 16 amino acids. The germline V gene has CDR1 MNHNS and CDR2 SASEGT. CDR3 sequence (DNA): TGTGCCAGCAACGAAGCGGGCAACCGAGCTGGAAACACCATATATTTT. It translates to CASNEAGNRAGNTIYF.

The chain employs TRBV7-2 and TRBJ2-2; a possible D gene is TRBD2 (6 bases). Germline CDR1 reads SGHTA; CDR2 reads FQGNSA. Trimming removed 3 bases from V and 2 bases from J, with 10 bases in between. CDR3 length: 15 amino acids. In DNA form, the CDR3 reads TGTGCCAGCAGCTTCGGGGGAATTAACACCGGGGAGCTGTTTTTT. It yields the protein CASSFGGINTGELFF.

V is TRBV6-5 and J is TRBJ2-7; tentative D call: TRBD1 (5 bases). The CDR3 sequence is 15 residues long. Germline lookup yields CDR1 MNHEY and CDR2 SVGAGI. V was cut by 2 bases and J by 6 bases, with 17 bases left in between. This chain's CDR3 is CASSYPREGVSEQYF. CDR3 DNA: TGTGCCAGCAGTTACCCCCGTGAAGGGGTGAGCGAGCAGTACTTC.

The genes are TRBV6-1 and TRBJ2-1, with 11 bases aligning to TRBD2. The V and J ends lost 7 bases and 10 bases, in that order; junction bases with no gene match: 6. The CDR3 has 13 residues. Germline CDR1 MNHNS, CDR2 SASEGT. CDR3 DNA: TGTGCCAGCACCCTGACTAGCGGGAACGAGCAGTTCTTC. Residues: CASTLTSGNEQFF.